This T cell receptor (beta chain) appears in the sequencing data of a study of TIL therapy for anti-PD-1-resistant metastatic lung cancer (dated by TCRdb to the early 2020s). Broadly, across the study: A median age of approximately 55 years (range roughly 35-80) and a median tumor PD-L1 proportion score of approximately 6% were recorded among enrolled patients. T cell receptor beta sequencing of tumor and peripheral blood served to follow clonotypes across the tumor, the expanded TIL product, and serial blood samples. A median non-synonymous tumor mutation burden of approximately 1.4 mutations per megabase was determined across the cohort by whole-exome sequencing. The cohort was predominantly lung adenocarcinoma, with a few EGFR-mutant and two ALK-rearranged tumors, and half of patients were current or former smokers. Points the paper makes about the study in general: The cohort was highly selected, including more treatment-naive, never-smoker and oncogene-addicted patients than is typical, which limits generalizability. Clonal turnover during TIL culture was high, and many clones enriched in the product were not detected in the baseline tumor, suggesting clonal contraction rather than faithful expansion. Higher clonality and lower diversity were observed in expanded TIL cultures than in baseline intratumoral T cells (median clonality roughly 6% vs 31%, p < 0.0001). The study protocol defined all tumor marker inferences as exploratory.

There are 13 amino acids in the CDR3, from cysteine to phenylalanine inclusive. Of the read, only the CDR3 DNA is kept; its 39 bases are in frame from base 1. V sheds 5 bases and J sheds 2 bases, leaving 9 bases between their ends. From the germline V gene, CDR1 is SGHTA and CDR2 is FQGNSA. Using bias-controlled multiplex PCR with the immunoSEQ v3 hsTCRB kit, the TCR beta CDR3 regions were amplified from genomic DNA. TCR libraries were sequenced on an Illumina NextSeq 500 to around 1.8 million read pairs for survey level or about 5-6 million for deep level. In the original analysis: V, D and J genes were assigned, non-productive sequences were removed, and clonality was reported by immunoSEQ Analyzer software. To compare repertoires between infused TIL and blood, productive Simpson clonality was used along with the Morisita overlap index of productive TRB rearrangements. Here the immuneACCESS table is served through TCRdb, limited to in-frame sequences with V and J called. Missing clones are a known gap in these copies; in checked studies unresolved V genes cover under half, and the rest lacks a known reason. Clone size and V and J calls were adopted from that table, with D and trimming inferred from the DNA. The sample table contains under 100,000 clones; only one count was recorded for under 70% of them. Approximately 11% of the sample is in the top ten clones.

The sample's time point label, in plain terms: pre-treatment sample, taken before nivolumab and TIL therapy. Baseline tumor samples were excised metastases, mostly pleural nodules or supraclavicular lymph nodes, from the same resection used to grow TIL. Tumors were harvested prior to any PD-1/PD-L1 blockade, after which nivolumab was administered to patients, and lymphodepletion, expanded TIL infusion and IL-2 were given to patients who progressed. Adults with stage 4 NSCLC were enrolled from October 2017 to January 2020 in a dual-center phase I trial. Samples were obtained from a single-arm, open-label phase I trial in which tumor-infiltrating lymphocyte therapy with nivolumab was evaluated in advanced non-small cell lung cancer. For each resected tumor, portions were snap-frozen in liquid nitrogen and kept at -80 degrees C. Tumor regions of interest were chosen on H&E sections by laser-capture macrodissection, pulverized into 15 mg aliquots, and extracted with Qiagen Allprep kits.

Concerning this clone itself: No antigen is known for it. No per-base quality is available; no much larger clone lies one base away. The same CDR3 can be traced to other DNA sequences in this sample.

This receptor was obtained from a person aged 25-79 years with non-small cell lung cancer. The sequence links TRBV7-2 to TRBJ2-5, and the D gene may be TRBD2, 5 bases matching. This specimen consisted of tumor tissue, obtained at baseline. The DNA is as follows: TGTGCCAGCAGCCTCGGGGTACAAGAGACCCAGTACTTC. This yields the protein CASSLGVQETQYF.